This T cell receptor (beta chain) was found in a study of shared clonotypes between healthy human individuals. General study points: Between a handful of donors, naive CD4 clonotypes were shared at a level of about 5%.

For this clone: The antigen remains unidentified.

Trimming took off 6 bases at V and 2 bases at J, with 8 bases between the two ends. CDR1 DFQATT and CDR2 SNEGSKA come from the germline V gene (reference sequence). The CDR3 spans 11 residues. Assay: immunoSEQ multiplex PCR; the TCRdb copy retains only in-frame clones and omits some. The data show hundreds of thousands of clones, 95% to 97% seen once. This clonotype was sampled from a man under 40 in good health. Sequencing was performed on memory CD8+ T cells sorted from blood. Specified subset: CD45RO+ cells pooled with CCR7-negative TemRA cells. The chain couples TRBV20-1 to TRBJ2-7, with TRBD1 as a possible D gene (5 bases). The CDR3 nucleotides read TGCAGTGCCCAAGGGGCCTACGAGCAGTACTTC. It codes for CSAQGAYEQYF.